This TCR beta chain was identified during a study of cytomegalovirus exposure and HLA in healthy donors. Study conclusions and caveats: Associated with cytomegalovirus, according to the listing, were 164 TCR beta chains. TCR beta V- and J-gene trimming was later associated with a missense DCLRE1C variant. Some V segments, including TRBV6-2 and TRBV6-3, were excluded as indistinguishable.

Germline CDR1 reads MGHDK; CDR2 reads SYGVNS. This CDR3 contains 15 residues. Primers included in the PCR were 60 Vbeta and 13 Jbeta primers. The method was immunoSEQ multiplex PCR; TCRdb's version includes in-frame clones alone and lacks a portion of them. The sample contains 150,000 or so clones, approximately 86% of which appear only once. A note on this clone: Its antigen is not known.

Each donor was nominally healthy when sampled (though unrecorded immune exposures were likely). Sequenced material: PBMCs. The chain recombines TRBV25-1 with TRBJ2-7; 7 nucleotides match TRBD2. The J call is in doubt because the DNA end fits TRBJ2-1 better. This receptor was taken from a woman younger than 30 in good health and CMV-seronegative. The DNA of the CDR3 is TGTGCCAGCAGTGGGGAGGGGAGTCTTCGCGGTGAGCAGTTCTTC. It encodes CASSGEGSLRGEQFF.